This T cell receptor beta chain was recovered during a study of blood T cells in healthy people across ages. The authors ran a second PCR of roughly 6 to 12 cycles using a sample-barcoded 5' primer and a J-beta primer mix. Every molecule of cDNA carried a tag from a template-switch adaptor with 12 random nucleotides. TCRdb reprocessed the 5' RACE reads with MiXCR, giving one entry per CDR3 protein. The profile shows about 680,000 distinct CDR3 sequences, around 48% of them singletons. This clonotype originated in an older woman in good health. Sequences were obtained from blood.

The CDR3 sequence is CASSQVTGMGYGYTF. CDR3 coding DNA: TGCGCCAGCAGCCAAGTAACGGGGATGGGCTATGGCTACACCTTC. The genes are TRBV4-1 and TRBJ1-2; D unclear. The CDR3 runs to 15 residues. CDR1 and CDR2 from the germline V gene are MGHRA and YSYEKL. V dropped 1 base and J dropped 4 bases, with 13 bases sitting between them.